This TCR beta chain stems from a study of blood T cells in healthy people across ages. A remark on this clonotype: Its specificity is unknown.

The CDR3 is 16 residues long. CDR1 is ENHRY, CDR2 SYGVKD, per germline. The V segment lost 2 bases and the J segment 1 base; nucleotides outside the gene matches: 0. Broader study findings: A strong correlation between TCR beta diversity and naive T cell percentage was seen. Diversity estimates drawn from one million T cells were deemed underestimates.

Through a sample-barcoded 5' primer and a J-beta primer mix, a second PCR was run for roughly 6 to 12 cycles. Each CDR3 protein gets one entry after TCRdb re-called the 5' RACE reads with MiXCR. Among 1.5 million to 2 million distinct CDR3 sequences listed, less than 50% were seen once. Each sample had at least 6 million PBMCs isolated. The TCR was taken from a woman aged 40 to 50 in good health. Material for sequencing was blood. This chain joins TRBV10-3 and TRBJ2-5; TRBD2 matches at 14 bases. CDR3: CAISEGLAGGQETQYF. CDR3 nucleotide sequence: TGTGCCATCAGTGAGGGACTAGCGGGGGGCCAAGAGACCCAGTACTTC.